A selection of T cell receptor beta chains follows, all from one sample in a study of siplizumab effects on memory and regulatory T cells. Libraries were prepared by immunoSEQ multiplex PCR; TCRdb keeps only in-frame clonotypes and omits some of them. The repertoire holds 90,000 to 120,000 clones, with about 91% as singletons. Sequenced: CD4+ T cells sorted from blood. The receptors were gathered from a human donor in good health. Some clones in this sample may be carry-over from other donors' samples. Both conserved end residues are part of each CDR3. D genes are given only for firm matches. Some rows mark clone size as missing; the rest say once, few, many or name a class of expanded clone.

CDR3 protein: CASSLLADTQYF
CDR3 DNA: TGTGCCAGCAGTTTGCTGGCAGATACGCAGTATTTT
CDR3 length: 12
V gene: TRBV2
D gene: NA
J gene: TRBJ2-3
clone size: NA

CDR3 protein: CASSLGRGVIDTQYF
CDR3 DNA: TGTGCCAGCAGCTTAGGCCGCGGTGTAATAGATACGCAGTATTTT
CDR3 length: 15
V gene: TRBV13
D gene: NA
J gene: TRBJ2-3
clone size: NA

CDR3 protein: CASSPDRFRYNSPLHF
CDR3 DNA: TGCGCCAGCAGCCCGGATCGGTTTCGGTATAATTCACCCCTCCACTTT
CDR3 length: 16
V gene: TRBV5-1
D gene: NA
J gene: TRBJ1-6
clone size: NA

CDR3 protein: CASSLRAGALGETQYF
CDR3 DNA: TGTGCCAGCAGCCTTAGAGCGGGAGCGCTAGGGGAGACCCAGTACTTC
CDR3 length: 16
V gene: TRBV7-8
D gene: TRBD2
J gene: TRBJ2-5
clone size: NA

CDR3 protein: CASSFRFRGTSDSFYEQYF
CDR3 DNA: TGTGCCAGCAGTTTTCGGTTTCGAGGGACTAGCGACAGTTTCTACGAGCAGTACTTC
CDR3 length: 19
V gene: TRBV28
D gene: TRBD2
J gene: TRBJ2-7
clone size: once

CDR3 protein: CASSFRHSRNEQFF
CDR3 DNA: TGTGCCAGCAGTTTTCGGCACTCTCGGAATGAGCAGTTCTTC
CDR3 length: 14
V gene: TRBV27
D gene: NA
J gene: TRBJ2-1
clone size: NA

CDR3 protein: CASSERATGEAFF
CDR3 DNA: TGTGCCAGCAGTGAAAGGGCGACAGGGGAGGCTTTCTTT
CDR3 length: 13
V gene: TRBV6-1
D gene: TRBD1
J gene: TRBJ1-1
clone size: NA

CDR3 protein: CAISDRVDQPQHF
CDR3 DNA: TGTGCCATCAGTGACAGGGTGGATCAGCCCCAGCATTTT
CDR3 length: 13
V gene: TRBV10-3
D gene: NA
J gene: TRBJ1-5
clone size: NA

CDR3 protein: CASSQSLGSTYEQYF
CDR3 DNA: TGTGCCAGCTCACAATCCCTCGGGAGCACCTACGAGCAGTACTTC
CDR3 length: 15
V gene: TRBV18
D gene: NA
J gene: TRBJ2-7
clone size: NA

CDR3 protein: CASSLTSPRSDTQYF
CDR3 DNA: TGCGCCAGCAGCTTAACTAGCCCCCGGTCAGATACGCAGTATTTT
CDR3 length: 15
V gene: TRBV5-1
D gene: NA
J gene: TRBJ2-3
clone size: once

CDR3 protein: CASSLRGTSSTDTQYF
CDR3 DNA: TGTGCCAGCAGCTTAAGGGGGACTTCTAGCACAGATACGCAGTATTTT
CDR3 length: 16
V gene: TRBV7-3
D gene: NA
J gene: TRBJ2-3
clone size: NA

CDR3 protein: CASSNSRETQYF
CDR3 DNA: TGTGCCAGCAGTAACAGTAGGGAGACCCAGTACTTC
CDR3 length: 12
V gene: TRBV6-1
D gene: NA
J gene: TRBJ2-5
clone size: NA

CDR3 protein: CASSRTSGRLSGELFF
CDR3 DNA: TGTGCCAGCAGTAGGACTAGCGGGAGACTATCCGGGGAGCTGTTTTTT
CDR3 length: 16
V gene: TRBV2
D gene: TRBD2
J gene: TRBJ2-2
clone size: NA

CDR3 protein: CASSARTSALYEQYF
CDR3 DNA: TGTGCCAGCAGTGCGAGGACTAGCGCGCTCTACGAGCAGTACTTC
CDR3 length: 15
V gene: TRBV2
D gene: TRBD2
J gene: TRBJ2-7
clone size: NA

CDR3 protein: CASQTQNYGYTF
CDR3 DNA: TGTGCCAGTCAAACACAGAACTATGGCTACACCTTC
CDR3 length: 12
V gene: TRBV19
D gene: NA
J gene: TRBJ1-2
clone size: NA

CDR3 protein: CASSPRQGIYGYTF
CDR3 DNA: TGTGCCAGCAGTCCCAGACAGGGTATCTATGGCTACACCTTC
CDR3 length: 14
V gene: TRBV27
D gene: TRBD1
J gene: TRBJ1-2
clone size: NA

CDR3 protein: CARSSSTGVNTEAFF
CDR3 DNA: TGTGCCAGAAGCTCGTCGACAGGGGTGAACACTGAAGCTTTCTTT
CDR3 length: 15
V gene: TRBV5-3
D gene: TRBD1
J gene: TRBJ1-1
clone size: NA

CDR3 protein: CASSLRDRGIPGELFF
CDR3 DNA: TGTGCCAGCAGCTTACGGGACAGGGGTATCCCCGGGGAGCTGTTTTTT
CDR3 length: 16
V gene: TRBV7-8
D gene: TRBD1
J gene: TRBJ2-2
clone size: once

CDR3 protein: CAISESAYEQYF
CDR3 DNA: TGTGCCATCAGTGAAAGTGCCTACGAGCAGTACTTC
CDR3 length: 12
V gene: TRBV10-3
D gene: NA
J gene: TRBJ2-7
clone size: NA

CDR3 protein: CASRLQGLNTEAFF
CDR3 DNA: TGTGCCAGCAGATTACAGGGGTTGAACACTGAAGCTTTCTTT
CDR3 length: 14
V gene: TRBV25-1
D gene: TRBD1
J gene: TRBJ1-1
clone size: NA

CDR3 protein: CASLKTSGISGEQFF
CDR3 DNA: TGTGCCAGCTTAAAGACTAGCGGGATCAGCGGCGAGCAGTTCTTC
CDR3 length: 15
V gene: TRBV18
D gene: TRBD2
J gene: TRBJ2-1
clone size: NA

CDR3 protein: CASSFGEHSSYEQYF
CDR3 DNA: TGCGCCAGCAGCTTCGGCGAGCATTCCTCCTACGAGCAGTACTTC
CDR3 length: 15
V gene: TRBV5-1
D gene: NA
J gene: TRBJ2-7
clone size: NA

CDR3 protein: CASSIGDWDTGELFF
CDR3 DNA: TGTGCCAGTAGTATCGGGGACTGGGACACCGGGGAGCTGTTTTTT
CDR3 length: 15
V gene: TRBV19
D gene: NA
J gene: TRBJ2-2
clone size: once

CDR3 protein: CASSLTFRTGGLYEQYF
CDR3 DNA: TGTGCCAGCAGCTTGACTTTCAGGACAGGGGGCTTATACGAGCAGTACTTC
CDR3 length: 17
V gene: TRBV11-2
D gene: TRBD1
J gene: TRBJ2-7
clone size: NA

CDR3 protein: CASSRTSGIAETQYF
CDR3 DNA: TGTGCCAGCAGCCGGACTAGCGGGATCGCAGAGACCCAGTACTTC
CDR3 length: 15
V gene: TRBV2
D gene: TRBD2
J gene: TRBJ2-5
clone size: NA

CDR3 protein: CASSLSGTGMAPLHF
CDR3 DNA: TGCGCCAGCAGCTTGTCCGGGACAGGGATGGCACCCCTCCACTTT
CDR3 length: 15
V gene: TRBV5-1
D gene: TRBD1
J gene: TRBJ1-6
clone size: NA

CDR3 protein: CASSLPGSRGNTIYF
CDR3 DNA: TGTGCCAGCAGCCTACCGGGTTCAAGGGGGAACACCATATATTTT
CDR3 length: 15
V gene: TRBV2
D gene: NA
J gene: TRBJ1-3
clone size: NA

CDR3 protein: CASSLGAGDVANEKLFF
CDR3 DNA: TGCGCCAGCAGCTTGGGGGCAGGGGACGTAGCTAATGAAAAACTGTTTTTT
CDR3 length: 17
V gene: TRBV5-1
D gene: NA
J gene: TRBJ1-4
clone size: few

CDR3 protein: CASSPQGLAVDEKLFF
CDR3 DNA: TGTGCCAGCAGCCCGCAGGGGCTAGCGGTTGATGAAAAACTGTTTTTT
CDR3 length: 16
V gene: TRBV11-2
D gene: NA
J gene: TRBJ1-4
clone size: NA

CDR3 protein: CASSLARGQGNTEAFF
CDR3 DNA: TGCGCCAGCAGCTTGGCACGGGGACAGGGGAACACTGAAGCTTTCTTT
CDR3 length: 16
V gene: TRBV5-1
D gene: TRBD1
J gene: TRBJ1-1
clone size: NA

CDR3 protein: CASSQSGSTDTQYF
CDR3 DNA: TGTGCCAGCTCCCAAAGCGGGAGCACAGATACGCAGTATTTT
CDR3 length: 14
V gene: TRBV18
D gene: NA
J gene: TRBJ2-3
clone size: once

CDR3 protein: CASSPTGLYQETQYF
CDR3 DNA: TGTGCCAGCTCACCCACGGGACTATACCAAGAGACCCAGTACTTC
CDR3 length: 15
V gene: TRBV18
D gene: TRBD2
J gene: TRBJ2-5
clone size: NA

CDR3 protein: CASSTWAGISETQYF
CDR3 DNA: TGTGCCAGCAGCACATGGGCAGGGATCTCAGAGACCCAGTACTTC
CDR3 length: 15
V gene: TRBV27
D gene: NA
J gene: TRBJ2-5
clone size: NA

CDR3 protein: CASSLIKTSGSSDTQYF
CDR3 DNA: TGCGCCAGCAGCTTGATTAAGACTAGCGGGAGTTCGGATACGCAGTATTTT
CDR3 length: 17
V gene: TRBV5-1
D gene: TRBD2
J gene: TRBJ2-3
clone size: NA

CDR3 protein: CASSQGTGGTSGRGGRETQYF
CDR3 DNA: TGCGCCAGCAGCCAAGGAACAGGGGGCACGAGCGGGAGGGGAGGTCGGGAGACCCAGTACTTC
CDR3 length: 21
V gene: TRBV4-1
D gene: NA
J gene: TRBJ2-5
clone size: NA

CDR3 protein: CAWSVGAKNIQYF
CDR3 DNA: TGTGCCTGGAGTGTTGGGGCCAAAAACATTCAGTACTTC
CDR3 length: 13
V gene: TRBV30
D gene: NA
J gene: TRBJ2-4
clone size: NA

CDR3 protein: CAWPTGGEQFF
CDR3 DNA: TGTGCCTGGCCGACAGGGGGTGAGCAGTTCTTC
CDR3 length: 11
V gene: TRBV30
D gene: TRBD1
J gene: TRBJ2-1
clone size: NA

CDR3 protein: CASTPRPGARTEAFF
CDR3 DNA: TGTGCCAGCACTCCCAGGCCGGGTGCAAGGACTGAAGCTTTCTTT
CDR3 length: 15
V gene: TRBV11-2
D gene: NA
J gene: TRBJ1-1
clone size: NA

CDR3 protein: CASSLATEQFF
CDR3 DNA: TGTGCCAGTAGTCTCGCCACTGAGCAGTTCTTC
CDR3 length: 11
V gene: TRBV19
D gene: NA
J gene: TRBJ2-1
clone size: NA

CDR3 protein: CASSYGTGRYEQYF
CDR3 DNA: TGTGCCAGCAGTTATGGGACCGGTCGCTACGAGCAGTACTTC
CDR3 length: 14
V gene: TRBV6-5
D gene: NA
J gene: TRBJ2-7
clone size: few

CDR3 protein: CASSQRGQGANVLTF
CDR3 DNA: TGCGCCAGCAGCCAAAGGGGGCAGGGGGCCAACGTCCTGACTTTC
CDR3 length: 15
V gene: TRBV5-1
D gene: TRBD1
J gene: TRBJ2-6
clone size: NA

CDR3 protein: CAWTGTGVSQYF
CDR3 DNA: TGTGCCTGGACCGGGACAGGGGTGTCGCAGTACTTC
CDR3 length: 12
V gene: TRBV30
D gene: TRBD1
J gene: TRBJ2-7
clone size: once

CDR3 protein: CASRTTGVQETQYF
CDR3 DNA: TGCGCCAGCAGGACGACAGGGGTGCAAGAGACCCAGTACTTC
CDR3 length: 14
V gene: TRBV10-2
D gene: TRBD1
J gene: TRBJ2-5
clone size: NA

CDR3 protein: CASSFGALVGRWETQYF
CDR3 DNA: TGCGCCAGCAGCTTCGGAGCATTGGTGGGAAGGTGGGAGACCCAGTACTTC
CDR3 length: 17
V gene: TRBV5-1
D gene: NA
J gene: TRBJ2-5
clone size: NA

CDR3 protein: CATPWAVGNTGELFF
CDR3 DNA: TGTGCCACCCCTTGGGCAGTTGGTAACACCGGGGAGCTGTTTTTT
CDR3 length: 15
V gene: TRBV6-1
D gene: NA
J gene: TRBJ2-2
clone size: few

CDR3 protein: CASNEGANEKLFF
CDR3 DNA: TGTGCCAGCAATGAAGGGGCTAATGAAAAACTGTTTTTT
CDR3 length: 13
V gene: TRBV9
D gene: NA
J gene: TRBJ1-4
clone size: NA

CDR3 protein: CASSYRDGYNEQFF
CDR3 DNA: TGTGCCAGCAGTTACCGGGACGGATACAATGAGCAGTTCTTC
CDR3 length: 14
V gene: TRBV6-6
D gene: NA
J gene: TRBJ2-1
clone size: NA

CDR3 protein: CASSLTGNTEAFF
CDR3 DNA: TGTGCCAGCAGCTTAACAGGGAACACTGAAGCTTTCTTT
CDR3 length: 13
V gene: TRBV7-8
D gene: NA
J gene: TRBJ1-1
clone size: NA

CDR3 protein: CAWSVRGGTYEQYF
CDR3 DNA: TGTGCCTGGAGTGTACGGGGGGGAACCTACGAGCAGTACTTC
CDR3 length: 14
V gene: TRBV30
D gene: TRBD2
J gene: TRBJ2-7
clone size: once

CDR3 protein: CASSSQGGNTEAFF
CDR3 DNA: TGTGCCAGCAGCTCTCAGGGGGGGAACACTGAAGCTTTCTTT
CDR3 length: 14
V gene: TRBV7-9
D gene: TRBD1
J gene: TRBJ1-1
clone size: NA

CDR3 protein: CASRSAPSSYNEQFF
CDR3 DNA: TGTGCCAGCAGATCGGCCCCAAGCTCCTACAATGAGCAGTTCTTC
CDR3 length: 15
V gene: TRBV27
D gene: NA
J gene: TRBJ2-1
clone size: NA

CDR3 protein: CASSSDGTYEQYF
CDR3 DNA: TGCGCCAGCAGCTCGGACGGAACCTACGAGCAGTACTTC
CDR3 length: 13
V gene: TRBV5-1
D gene: NA
J gene: TRBJ2-7
clone size: NA

CDR3 protein: CASSHPTLQPGNTIYF
CDR3 DNA: TGCGCCAGCAGCCACCCGACGTTGCAACCGGGAAACACCATATATTTT
CDR3 length: 16
V gene: TRBV4-1
D gene: NA
J gene: TRBJ1-3
clone size: once

CDR3 protein: CSVEDSKGYGYTF
CDR3 DNA: TGCAGCGTTGAAGACAGCAAGGGCTATGGCTACACCTTC
CDR3 length: 13
V gene: TRBV29-1
D gene: NA
J gene: TRBJ1-2
clone size: NA

CDR3 protein: CASSPTSGDSYEQYF
CDR3 DNA: TGTGCCAGCTCACCGACTAGCGGGGACTCCTACGAGCAGTACTTC
CDR3 length: 15
V gene: TRBV18
D gene: TRBD2
J gene: TRBJ2-7
clone size: NA

CDR3 protein: CASTPGASTDTQYF
CDR3 DNA: TGCGCCAGCACCCCAGGGGCCAGCACAGATACGCAGTATTTT
CDR3 length: 14
V gene: TRBV5-1
D gene: NA
J gene: TRBJ2-3
clone size: NA

CDR3 protein: CASSKVEDTFQPQHF
CDR3 DNA: TGTGCCAGCAGCAAAGTCGAGGATACTTTTCAGCCCCAGCATTTT
CDR3 length: 15
V gene: TRBV21-1
D gene: NA
J gene: TRBJ1-5
clone size: NA

CDR3 protein: CASSLYRDNYEQYF
CDR3 DNA: TGTGCCAGCAGCTTGTACCGGGACAACTACGAGCAGTACTTC
CDR3 length: 14
V gene: TRBV5-5
D gene: NA
J gene: TRBJ2-7
clone size: NA

CDR3 protein: CASGGGLAKNIQYF
CDR3 DNA: TGTGCCAGCGGAGGGGGTCTAGCCAAAAACATTCAGTACTTC
CDR3 length: 14
V gene: TRBV27
D gene: NA
J gene: TRBJ2-4
clone size: NA

CDR3 protein: CASSQDSSFDIPGNTIYF
CDR3 DNA: TGCGCCAGCAGCCAAGATAGCTCCTTTGATATACCTGGAAACACCATATATTTT
CDR3 length: 18
V gene: TRBV4-1
D gene: NA
J gene: TRBJ1-3
clone size: NA